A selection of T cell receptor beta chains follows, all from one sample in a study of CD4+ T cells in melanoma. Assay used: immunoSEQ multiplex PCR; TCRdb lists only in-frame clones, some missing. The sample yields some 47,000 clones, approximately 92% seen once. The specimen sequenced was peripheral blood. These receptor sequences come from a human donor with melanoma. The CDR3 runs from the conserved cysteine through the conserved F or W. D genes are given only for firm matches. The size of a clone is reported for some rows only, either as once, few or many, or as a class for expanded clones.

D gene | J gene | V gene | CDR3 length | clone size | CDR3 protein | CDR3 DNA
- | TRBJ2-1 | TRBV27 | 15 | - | CASSLGFGGSVEQFF | TGTGCCAGCAGTTTAGGTTTTGGAGGGTCGGTTGAGCAGTTCTTC
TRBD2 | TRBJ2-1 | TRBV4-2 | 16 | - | CASSRGLAGNKNEQFF | TGTGCCAGCAGTCGGGGGCTAGCGGGTAATAAGAATGAGCAGTTCTTC
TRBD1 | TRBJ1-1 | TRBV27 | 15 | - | CASRINRGLNTEAFF | TGTGCCAGCAGAATTAACAGGGGTCTGAACACTGAAGCTTTCTTT
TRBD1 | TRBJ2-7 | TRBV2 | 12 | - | CASGTDSYEQYF | TGTGCCAGCGGGACAGACTCCTACGAGCAGTACTTC
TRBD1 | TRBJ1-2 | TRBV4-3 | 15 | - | CASSPGQVENYGYTF | TGCGCCAGCAGCCCTGGACAGGTGGAGAACTATGGCTACACCTTC
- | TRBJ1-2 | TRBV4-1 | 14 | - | CASSQETGRYGYTF | TGCGCCAGCAGCCAAGAAACAGGACGATATGGCTACACCTTC
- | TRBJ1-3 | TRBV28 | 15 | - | CASSLSPLSGNTIYF | TGTGCCAGCAGTTTATCGCCCCTCTCTGGAAACACCATATATTTT
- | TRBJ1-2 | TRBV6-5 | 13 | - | CASSWDGLRGYTF | TGTGCCAGCAGTTGGGACGGTCTCAGAGGCTACACCTTC
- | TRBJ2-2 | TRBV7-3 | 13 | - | CASSRGYTGELFF | TGTGCCAGCAGCCGAGGGTACACCGGGGAGCTGTTTTTT
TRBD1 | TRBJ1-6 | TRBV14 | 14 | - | CASSLNRGNSPLHF | TGTGCCAGCAGCCTTAACAGGGGGAATTCACCCCTCCACTTT
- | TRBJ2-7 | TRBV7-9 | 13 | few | CASSSPTYSEQYF | TGTGCCAGCAGCTCGCCGACCTACTCCGAGCAGTACTTC
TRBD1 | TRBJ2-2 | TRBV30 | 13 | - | CAWNSQGSGELFF | TGTGCCTGGAATTCACAGGGGTCCGGGGAGCTGTTTTTT
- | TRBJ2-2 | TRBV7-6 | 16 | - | CASSLGWGAETGELFF | TGTGCCAGCAGCTTAGGATGGGGGGCTGAAACCGGGGAGCTGTTTTTT
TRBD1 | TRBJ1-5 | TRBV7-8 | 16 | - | CASSLLMGGGYQPQHF | TGTGCCAGCAGCTTACTAATGGGAGGGGGCTATCAGCCCCAGCATTTT
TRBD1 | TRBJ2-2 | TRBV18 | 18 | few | CASSPEGQGAGVSGELFF | TGTGCCAGCTCACCAGAGGGACAGGGGGCCGGAGTGTCCGGGGAGCTGTTTTTT
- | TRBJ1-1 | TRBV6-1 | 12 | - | CASSVNSFEAFF | TGTGCCAGCAGTGTTAACAGCTTTGAAGCTTTCTTT
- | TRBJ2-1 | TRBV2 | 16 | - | CASSEKVSGAVNEQFF | TGTGCCAGCAGTGAAAAGGTTTCAGGGGCGGTTAATGAGCAGTTCTTC
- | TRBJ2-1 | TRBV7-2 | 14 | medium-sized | CASSLRTHYNEQFF | TGTGCCAGCAGCTTGCGGACACACTACAATGAGCAGTTCTTC
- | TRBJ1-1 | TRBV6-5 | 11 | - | CASSEGTEAFF | TGTGCCAGCAGTGAGGGCACTGAAGCTTTCTTT
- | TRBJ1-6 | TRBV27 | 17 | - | CASSWLGGQWDNSPLHF | TGTGCCAGCAGTTGGCTAGGCGGGCAGTGGGATAATTCACCCCTCCACTTT
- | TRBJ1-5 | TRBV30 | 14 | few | CAYQTAGSNQPQHF | TGTGCCTACCAGACAGCAGGGAGCAATCAGCCCCAGCATTTT
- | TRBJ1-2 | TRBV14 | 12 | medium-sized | CASSLWSYGYTF | TGTGCCAGCAGCCTTTGGTCCTATGGCTACACCTTC
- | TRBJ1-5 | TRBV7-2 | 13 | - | CASSLPTVGPQHF | TGTGCCAGCAGCTTACCCACGGTAGGCCCCCAGCATTTT
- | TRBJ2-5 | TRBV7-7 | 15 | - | CASSLEATGTETQYF | TGTGCTAGCAGCTTAGAAGCCACAGGGACCGAGACCCAGTACTTC
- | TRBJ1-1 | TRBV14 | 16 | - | CASSQSWGALNTEAFF | TGTGCCAGCAGCCAAAGTTGGGGGGCGCTGAACACTGAAGCTTTCTTT
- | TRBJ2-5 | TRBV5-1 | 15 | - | CASSLGIRRAETQYF | TGCGCCAGCAGCTTGGGCATCAGGAGGGCAGAGACCCAGTACTTC
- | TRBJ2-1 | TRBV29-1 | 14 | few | CSVALPVGYNEQFF | TGCAGCGTAGCCCTCCCGGTTGGGTACAATGAGCAGTTCTTC
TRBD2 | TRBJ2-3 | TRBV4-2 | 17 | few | CASSHSSVAGGLDTQYF | TGTGCCAGCAGCCACTCCTCGGTAGCGGGGGGCTTAGATACGCAGTATTTT
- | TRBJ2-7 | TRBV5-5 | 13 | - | CASSRRGAYEQYF | TGTGCCAGCAGCCGTCGGGGCGCCTACGAGCAGTACTTC
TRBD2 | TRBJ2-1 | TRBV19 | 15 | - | CASTLAGGSQNEQFF | TGTGCCAGTACCTTAGCGGGGGGGTCTCAGAATGAGCAGTTCTTC
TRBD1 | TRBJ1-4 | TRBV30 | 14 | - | CAWTQGGLNEKLFF | TGTGCCTGGACCCAGGGGGGATTAAATGAAAAACTGTTTTTT
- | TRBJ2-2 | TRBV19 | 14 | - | CASTRVGNTGELFF | TGTGCCAGTACCAGGGTTGGGAACACCGGGGAGCTGTTTTTT
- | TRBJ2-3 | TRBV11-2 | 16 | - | CASSLVARRETDTQYF | TGTGCCAGCAGCTTAGTAGCCCGCAGGGAGACAGATACGCAGTATTTT
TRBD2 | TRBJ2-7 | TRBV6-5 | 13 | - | CASSDGGREKQYF | TGTGCCAGCAGTGACGGAGGGCGGGAGAAGCAGTACTTC
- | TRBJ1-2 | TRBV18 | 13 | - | CASSPLQLEGYTF | TGTGCCAGCTCACCACTACAACTAGAGGGCTACACCTTC
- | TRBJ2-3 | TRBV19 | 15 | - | CASSKGEPGADTQYF | TGTGCCAGTAGTAAGGGAGAACCCGGGGCAGATACGCAGTATTTT
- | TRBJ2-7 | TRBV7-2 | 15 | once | CASSTSPQGSYEQYF | TGTGCCAGCAGCACCTCGCCCCAGGGATCCTACGAGCAGTACTTC
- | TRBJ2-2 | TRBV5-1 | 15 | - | CASSLGWANTGELFF | TGCGCCAGCAGCTTGGGCTGGGCGAACACCGGGGAGCTGTTTTTT
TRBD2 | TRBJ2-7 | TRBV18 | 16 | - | CASSPGVAGGIYEQYF | TGTGCCAGCTCACCTGGGGTAGCGGGGGGTATCTACGAGCAGTACTTC
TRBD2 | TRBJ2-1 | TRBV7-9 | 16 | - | CASSLWRGGSYNEQFF | TGTGCCAGCAGCTTATGGCGGGGGGGCTCCTACAATGAGCAGTTCTTC
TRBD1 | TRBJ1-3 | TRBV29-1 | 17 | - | CSAADRPGQGAGNTIYF | TGCAGCGCGGCGGACCGACCGGGACAGGGGGCTGGAAACACCATATATTTT
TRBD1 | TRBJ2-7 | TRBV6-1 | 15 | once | CASHSWTGEAYEQYF | TGTGCCAGCCATTCCTGGACAGGGGAAGCCTACGAGCAGTACTTC
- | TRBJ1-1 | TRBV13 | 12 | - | CASSTRSTEAFF | TGTGCCAGCAGCACACGCTCGACTGAAGCTTTCTTT
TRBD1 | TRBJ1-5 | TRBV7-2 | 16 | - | CASSEYRGLSNQPQHF | TGTGCCAGCAGCGAATACAGGGGGCTGAGCAATCAGCCCCAGCATTTT